A selection of T cell receptor beta chains follows, all from one sample in a study of blood T cells in healthy people across ages. Each CDR3 protein gets one entry after TCRdb re-called the 5' RACE reads with MiXCR. The sample consists of fewer than 900,000 distinct CDR3 sequences, around 36% of them appearing once. Sequencing was done on a sample of blood. The receptors come from a man between 18 and 29 years old in good health. The conserved cysteine and the conserved F or W are not part of the CDR3 here. Each record gives: J gene, V gene, CDR3 protein.

j_call: TRBJ1-6
v_call: TRBV2
cdr3_aa: ASWTGWNSPLH

j_call: TRBJ1-5
v_call: TRBV20-1
cdr3_aa: SAWDLSNQPQH

j_call: TRBJ2-1
v_call: TRBV5-1
cdr3_aa: ASSFESGGYNSYNEQF

j_call: TRBJ2-5
v_call: TRBV7-2
cdr3_aa: ASSSLRETQY

j_call: TRBJ2-1
v_call: TRBV4-3
cdr3_aa: ASTLGLGLAGGLETQF

j_call: TRBJ2-7
v_call: TRBV28
cdr3_aa: ASSPVVGKMAYEQY

j_call: TRBJ2-7
v_call: TRBV9
cdr3_aa: ASSVGDRASGSYEQY

j_call: TRBJ2-5
v_call: TRBV5-1
cdr3_aa: ASSRSNRDHQETQY

j_call: TRBJ1-1
v_call: TRBV4-3
cdr3_aa: ASSPNPTGNTEAF

j_call: TRBJ2-3
v_call: TRBV10-3
cdr3_aa: AIARRSTDTQY

j_call: TRBJ2-3
v_call: TRBV7-2
cdr3_aa: ASSPQGWGTDTQY

j_call: TRBJ2-1
v_call: TRBV12-3/TRBV12-4
cdr3_aa: ASTSLEGETQF

j_call: TRBJ1-4
v_call: TRBV6-1
cdr3_aa: ASSTRANEKLF

j_call: TRBJ2-3
v_call: TRBV3-1
cdr3_aa: ASSQTSGGANTQY

j_call: TRBJ2-1
v_call: TRBV4-2
cdr3_aa: ASSQDSPGEQF

j_call: TRBJ1-1
v_call: TRBV4-3
cdr3_aa: ASSQVLYMGGTEAF

j_call: -
v_call: TRBV6-1
cdr3_aa: ASSEGTGDSYYEQY

j_call: TRBJ1-1
v_call: TRBV20-1
cdr3_aa: SASGQGAMNTEAF

j_call: TRBJ2-1
v_call: TRBV12-5
cdr3_aa: ATSPGALNEQF

j_call: TRBJ1-1
v_call: TRBV29-1
cdr3_aa: SVERNRGDTEAF

j_call: TRBJ1-5
v_call: TRBV6-1
cdr3_aa: ASRPTGGKIGAGNQPQH

j_call: TRBJ2-1
v_call: TRBV12-3/TRBV12-4
cdr3_aa: ASSRAGGSQNEQF

j_call: TRBJ1-2
v_call: TRBV20-1
cdr3_aa: SARVTGGNGYT

j_call: TRBJ2-7
v_call: TRBV5-5
cdr3_aa: ASSTGTASSWQY